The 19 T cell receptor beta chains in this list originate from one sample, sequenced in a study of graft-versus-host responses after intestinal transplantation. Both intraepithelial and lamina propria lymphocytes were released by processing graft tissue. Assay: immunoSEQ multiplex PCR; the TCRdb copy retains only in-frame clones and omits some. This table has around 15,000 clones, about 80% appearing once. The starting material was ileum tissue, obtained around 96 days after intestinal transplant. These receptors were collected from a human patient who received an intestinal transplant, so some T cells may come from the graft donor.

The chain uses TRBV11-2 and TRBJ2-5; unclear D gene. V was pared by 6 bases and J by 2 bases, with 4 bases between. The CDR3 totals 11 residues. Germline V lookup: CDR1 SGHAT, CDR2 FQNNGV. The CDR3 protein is CASREQETQYF. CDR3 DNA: TGTGCCAGCAGGGAACAAGAGACCCAGTACTTC.

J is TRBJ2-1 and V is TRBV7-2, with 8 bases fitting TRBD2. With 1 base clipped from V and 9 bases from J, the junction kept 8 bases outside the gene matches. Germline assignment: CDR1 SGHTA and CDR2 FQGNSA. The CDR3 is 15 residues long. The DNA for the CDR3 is TGTGCCAGCAGCTTAGTAAGGGGGGCGGGGGGTGAGCAGTTCTTC. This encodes CASSLVRGAGGEQFF.

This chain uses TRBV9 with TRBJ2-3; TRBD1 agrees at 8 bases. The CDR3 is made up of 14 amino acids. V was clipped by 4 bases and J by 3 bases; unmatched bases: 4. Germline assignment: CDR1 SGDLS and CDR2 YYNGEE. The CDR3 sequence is CASSSRTGTDTQYF. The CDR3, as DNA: TGTGCCAGCAGCTCTCGGACAGGGACAGATACGCAGTATTTT.

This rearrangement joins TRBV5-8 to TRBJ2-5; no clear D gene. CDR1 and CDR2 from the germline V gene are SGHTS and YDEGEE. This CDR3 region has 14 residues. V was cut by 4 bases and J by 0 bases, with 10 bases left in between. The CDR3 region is CASSHDTYQETQYF. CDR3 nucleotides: TGTGCCAGCAGCCACGACACGTACCAAGAGACCCAGTACTTC.

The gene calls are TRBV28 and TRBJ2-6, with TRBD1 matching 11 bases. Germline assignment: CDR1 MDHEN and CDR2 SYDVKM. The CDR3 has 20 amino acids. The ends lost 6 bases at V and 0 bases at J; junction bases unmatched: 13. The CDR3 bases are TGTGCCAGCAGCCCGCCCGGGACAGGGGGTGGTTACTCTGGGGCCAACGTCCTGACTTTC. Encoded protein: CASSPPGTGGGYSGANVLTF.

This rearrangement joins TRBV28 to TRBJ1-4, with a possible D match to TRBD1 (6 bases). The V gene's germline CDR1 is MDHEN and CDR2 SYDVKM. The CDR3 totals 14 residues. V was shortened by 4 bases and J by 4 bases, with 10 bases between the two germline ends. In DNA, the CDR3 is TGTGCCAGCAGTTCAGGGGCCCTTAATGAAAAACTGTTTTTT. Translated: CASSSGALNEKLFF.

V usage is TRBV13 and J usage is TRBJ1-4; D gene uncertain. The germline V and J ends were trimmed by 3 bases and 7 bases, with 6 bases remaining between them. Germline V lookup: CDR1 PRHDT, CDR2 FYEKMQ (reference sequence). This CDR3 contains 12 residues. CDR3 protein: CASSLGGEKLFF. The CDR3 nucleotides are TGTGCCAGCAGCTTGGGAGGTGAAAAACTGTTTTTT.

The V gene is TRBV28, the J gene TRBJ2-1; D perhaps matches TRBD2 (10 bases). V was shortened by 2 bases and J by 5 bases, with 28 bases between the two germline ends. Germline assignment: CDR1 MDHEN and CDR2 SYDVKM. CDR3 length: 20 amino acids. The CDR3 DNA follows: TGTGCCAGCAGTTTAAGGGACAGGGTTTTCCTAGCGGGAGTCGACAATGAGCAGTTCTTC. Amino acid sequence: CASSLRDRVFLAGVDNEQFF.

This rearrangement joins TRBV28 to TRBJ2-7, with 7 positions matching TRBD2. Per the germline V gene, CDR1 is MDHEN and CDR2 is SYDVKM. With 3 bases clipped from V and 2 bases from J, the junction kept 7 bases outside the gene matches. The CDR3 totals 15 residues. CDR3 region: CASSFTGRLTYEQYF. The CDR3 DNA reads TGTGCCAGCAGTTTCACCGGGAGGCTAACCTACGAGCAGTACTTC.

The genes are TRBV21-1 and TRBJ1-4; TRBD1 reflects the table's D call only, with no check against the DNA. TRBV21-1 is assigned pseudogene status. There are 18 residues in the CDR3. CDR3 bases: TGTGCCAGCAGCAAAAAATTTTGGGATCCAGGGTACAATGAAAAACTGTTTTTT. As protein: CASSKKFWDPGYNEKLFF.

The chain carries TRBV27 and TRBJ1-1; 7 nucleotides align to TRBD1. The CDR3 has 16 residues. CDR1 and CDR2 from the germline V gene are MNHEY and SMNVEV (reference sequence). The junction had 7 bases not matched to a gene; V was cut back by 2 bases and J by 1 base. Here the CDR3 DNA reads TGTGCCAGCAGTTTAGGGGACAGCTTGTGGAACACTGAAGCTTTCTTT. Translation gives CASSLGDSLWNTEAFF.

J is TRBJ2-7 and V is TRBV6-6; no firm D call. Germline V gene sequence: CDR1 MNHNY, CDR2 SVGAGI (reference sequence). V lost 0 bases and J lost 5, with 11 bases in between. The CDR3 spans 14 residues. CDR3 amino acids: CASSYSKGINEQYF. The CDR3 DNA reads TGTGCCAGCAGTTACTCGAAGGGTATCAACGAGCAGTACTTC.

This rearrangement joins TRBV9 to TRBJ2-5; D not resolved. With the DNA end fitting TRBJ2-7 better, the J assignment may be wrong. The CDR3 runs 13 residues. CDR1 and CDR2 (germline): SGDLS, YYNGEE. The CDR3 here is CASSVDGLAEQYF. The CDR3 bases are TGTGCCAGCAGCGTAGACGGGCTGGCCGAGCAGTACTTC.

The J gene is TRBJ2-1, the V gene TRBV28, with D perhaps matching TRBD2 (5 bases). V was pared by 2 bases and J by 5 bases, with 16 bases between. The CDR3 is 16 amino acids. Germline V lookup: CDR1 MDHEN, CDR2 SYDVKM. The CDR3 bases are TGTGCCAGCAGTTTAGCCCCGGACTTATACCACAATGAGCAGTTCTTC. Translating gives CASSLAPDLYHNEQFF. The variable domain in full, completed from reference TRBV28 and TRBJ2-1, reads DVKVTQSSRYLVKRTGEKVFLECVQDMDHENMFWYRQDPGLGLRLIYFSYDVKMKEKGDIPEGYSVSREKKERFSLILESASTNQTSMYLCASSLAPDLYHNEQFFGPGTRLTVL.

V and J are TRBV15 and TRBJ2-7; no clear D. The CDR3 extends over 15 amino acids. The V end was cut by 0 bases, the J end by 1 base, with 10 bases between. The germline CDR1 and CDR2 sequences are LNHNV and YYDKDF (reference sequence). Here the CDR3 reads CATSRDHGASYEQYF. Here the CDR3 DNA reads TGTGCCACCAGCAGAGATCATGGAGCTTCCTACGAGCAGTACTTC.

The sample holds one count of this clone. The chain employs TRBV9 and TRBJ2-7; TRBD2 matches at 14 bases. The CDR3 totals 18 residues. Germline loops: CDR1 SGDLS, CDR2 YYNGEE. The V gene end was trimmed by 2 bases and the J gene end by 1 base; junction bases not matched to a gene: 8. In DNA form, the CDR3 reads TGTGCCAGCAGCGTGGGACTAGCGGGAGTTGACGAGTCCTACGAGCAGTACTTC. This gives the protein CASSVGLAGVDESYEQYF.

CDR3: CASSLAQGADNEAFF. Written as DNA, the CDR3 is TGTGCCAGCAGCTTGGCGCAGGGGGCTGATAATGAAGCTTTCTTT. The V call is TRBV5-5, the J call TRBJ1-1, with 8 bases that match TRBD1. The length of the CDR3 is 15 residues. Trimming removed 0 bases from V and 7 bases from J; junction bases left unmatched: 8. Germline CDR1 and CDR2: SGHKS and YYEKEE (reference sequence).

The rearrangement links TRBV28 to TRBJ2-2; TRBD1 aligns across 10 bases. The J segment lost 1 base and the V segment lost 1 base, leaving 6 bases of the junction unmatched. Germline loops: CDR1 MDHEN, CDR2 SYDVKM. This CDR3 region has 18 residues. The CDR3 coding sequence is TGTGCCAGCAGTTTATTGGGGGACAGGGGTATGAACACCGGGGAGCTGTTTTTT. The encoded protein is CASSLLGDRGMNTGELFF.

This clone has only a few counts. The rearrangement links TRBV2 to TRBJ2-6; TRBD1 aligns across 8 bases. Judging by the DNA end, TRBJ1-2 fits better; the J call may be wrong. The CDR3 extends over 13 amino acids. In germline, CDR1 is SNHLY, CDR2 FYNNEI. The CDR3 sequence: CARGQEEYYGYTF. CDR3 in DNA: TGTGCCAGGGGACAGGAAGAGTACTATGGCTACACCTTC.